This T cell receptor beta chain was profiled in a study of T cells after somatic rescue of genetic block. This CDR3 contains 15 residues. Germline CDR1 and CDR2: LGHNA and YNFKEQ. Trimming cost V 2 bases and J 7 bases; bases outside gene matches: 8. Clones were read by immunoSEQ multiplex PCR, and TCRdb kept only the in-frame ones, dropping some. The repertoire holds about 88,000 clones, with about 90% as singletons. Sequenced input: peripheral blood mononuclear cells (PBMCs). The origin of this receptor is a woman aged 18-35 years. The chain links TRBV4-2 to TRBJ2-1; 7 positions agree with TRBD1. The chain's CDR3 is CASSQKGAALNEQFF. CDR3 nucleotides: TGTGCCAGCAGCCAAAAGGGGGCAGCCCTAAATGAGCAGTTCTTC.